This T cell receptor beta chain was identified during a study of cytomegalovirus exposure and HLA in healthy donors. Concerning this clone itself: Its antigen is currently unknown.

The germline V and J ends were trimmed by 5 bases and 8 bases, with 12 bases remaining between them. CDR1 and CDR2 (germline): MDHEN, SYDVKM. This CDR3 contains 12 residues. Study results and limitations: TCR beta chain V- and J-gene trimming was linked, in a later analysis, to a missense variant in DCLRE1C.

The PCR made use of 60 Vbeta and 13 Jbeta primers. Original data processing: As a later analysis found, there were tens of millions of unique TCR beta chains, of which roughly 11 million were shared. Profiled with immunoSEQ multiplex PCR; TCRdb holds only in-frame clones, not every one. V and J calls and clone size are given by that table; D and trimming were obtained from the DNA. The sample lists some 110,000 clones; around 77% were seen once. Sequenced material: PBMCs. The receptor's source is a man aged 45-60 years in good health and CMV-seropositive. The V call is TRBV28, the J call TRBJ1-2, with D hard to call. CDR3 in DNA: TGTGCCAGCAGTCCTGCCGGGTCCGGCTACACCTTC. It is translated as CASSPAGSGYTF.